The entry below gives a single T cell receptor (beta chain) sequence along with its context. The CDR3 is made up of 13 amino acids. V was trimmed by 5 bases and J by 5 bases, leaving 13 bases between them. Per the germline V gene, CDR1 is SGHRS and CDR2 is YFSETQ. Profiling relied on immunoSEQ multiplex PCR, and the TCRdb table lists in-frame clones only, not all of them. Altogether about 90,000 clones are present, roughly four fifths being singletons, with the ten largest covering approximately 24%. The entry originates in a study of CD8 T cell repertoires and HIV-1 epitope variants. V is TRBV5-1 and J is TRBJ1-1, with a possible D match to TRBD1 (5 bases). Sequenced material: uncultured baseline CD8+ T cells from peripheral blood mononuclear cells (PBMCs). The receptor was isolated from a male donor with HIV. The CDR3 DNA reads TGCGCCAGCAGTTCCGGGCAGGGAACTGAAGCTTTCTTT. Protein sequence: CASSSGQGTEAFF.